These 4 T cell receptor beta chains were sequenced from one sample in a study of T cell repertoires in cytomegalovirus infection. TCRdb ran MiXCR on the reads and lists one entry per CDR3 protein. The sample records 210,000 or so distinct CDR3 sequences, 5% to 8.5% being singletons. The material sequenced was PBMCs. The source is a human donor in good health (CMV status not recorded). Some clones in this sample may be carry-over from other donors' samples.

The chain combines TRBV5-1 with TRBJ2-3; TRBD2 agrees at 7 bases. CDR1 is SGHRS, CDR2 YFSETQ, per germline. The CDR3 runs 14 residues. V trimming: 9 bases; J trimming: 1 base; junction bases outside the gene matches: 8. In nucleotides, the CDR3 is TGCGCCAACCCGACTAGCTTCGGCACAGATACGCAGTATTTT. This translates into CANPTSFGTDTQYF.

This clonotype was detected ten times or more. This rearrangement joins TRBV20-1 to TRBJ1-2, with no clear D. Trimming left V 4 bases short and J 4 bases short, with 10 bases between. Germline CDR1 DFQATT, CDR2 SNEGSKA (reference sequence). The length of the CDR3 is 12 residues. The CDR3 is CSAIESFYGYTF. CDR3 DNA: TGCAGTGCTATTGAGTCCTTCTATGGCTACACCTTC.

This clonotype was found a few times. The CDR3 sequence is CASSPLGTGGEKDEQFF. The CDR3 DNA follows: TGTGCCAGCAGTCCCCTTGGGACAGGGGGGGAAAAAGATGAGCAGTTCTTC. This sequence joins TRBV12-3 or TRBV12-4 and TRBJ2-1; TRBD1 agrees at 11 bases. The J segment lost 8 bases and the V segment lost 5 bases, leaving 14 bases of the junction unmatched. The CDR3 is 17 residues long.

The table lists this clonotype with many counts. CDR3 DNA: TGTGCCAGCAGCTGGGACGGACGAGAGACCCAGTACTTC. The encoded protein is CASSWDGRETQYF. The V call is TRBV7-2, the J call TRBJ2-5, with D perhaps matching TRBD1 or TRBD2 (5 bases each). V was clipped by 4 bases and J by 4 bases, with 10 bases between them. Germline CDR1 SGHTA, CDR2 FQGNSA. The CDR3 covers 13 residues.